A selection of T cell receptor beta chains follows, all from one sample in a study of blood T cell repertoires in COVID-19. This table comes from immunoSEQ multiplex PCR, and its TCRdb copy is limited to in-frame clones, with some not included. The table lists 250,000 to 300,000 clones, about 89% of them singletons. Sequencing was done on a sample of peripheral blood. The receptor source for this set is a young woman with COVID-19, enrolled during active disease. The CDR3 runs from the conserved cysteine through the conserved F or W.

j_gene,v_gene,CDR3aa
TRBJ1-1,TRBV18,CASSIGTSTEAFF
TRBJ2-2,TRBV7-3,CASSSQLELAANTGELFF
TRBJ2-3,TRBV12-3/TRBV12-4,CASSFAETDTQYF
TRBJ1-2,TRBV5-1,CASSLGPGQGASGYTF
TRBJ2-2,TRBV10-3,CAIRATTGGANTGELFF
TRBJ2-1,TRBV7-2,CASSFPGSNNEQFF
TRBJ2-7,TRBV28,CASGREGTYEQYF
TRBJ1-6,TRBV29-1,CSVGTGPNSPLHF
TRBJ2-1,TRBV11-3,CASSLGLAGYDEQFF
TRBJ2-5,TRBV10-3,CAISESSAGVVGTQYF
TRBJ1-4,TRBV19,CASSRPRDRCSATNEKLFF
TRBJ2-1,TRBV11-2,CASSLGLAGGHEQFF
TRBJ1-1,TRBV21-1,CASSTFRDRNTEAFF
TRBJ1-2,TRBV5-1,CASSLGTGDYYGYTF
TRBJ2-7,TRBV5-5,CASSMLDYEQYF
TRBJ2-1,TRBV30,CAWSGEPSGNYNEQFF
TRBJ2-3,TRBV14,CASSQFSGSADTQYF
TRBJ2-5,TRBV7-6,CASSLVGSGNQETQYF
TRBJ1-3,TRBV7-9,CASSPLGNTIYF